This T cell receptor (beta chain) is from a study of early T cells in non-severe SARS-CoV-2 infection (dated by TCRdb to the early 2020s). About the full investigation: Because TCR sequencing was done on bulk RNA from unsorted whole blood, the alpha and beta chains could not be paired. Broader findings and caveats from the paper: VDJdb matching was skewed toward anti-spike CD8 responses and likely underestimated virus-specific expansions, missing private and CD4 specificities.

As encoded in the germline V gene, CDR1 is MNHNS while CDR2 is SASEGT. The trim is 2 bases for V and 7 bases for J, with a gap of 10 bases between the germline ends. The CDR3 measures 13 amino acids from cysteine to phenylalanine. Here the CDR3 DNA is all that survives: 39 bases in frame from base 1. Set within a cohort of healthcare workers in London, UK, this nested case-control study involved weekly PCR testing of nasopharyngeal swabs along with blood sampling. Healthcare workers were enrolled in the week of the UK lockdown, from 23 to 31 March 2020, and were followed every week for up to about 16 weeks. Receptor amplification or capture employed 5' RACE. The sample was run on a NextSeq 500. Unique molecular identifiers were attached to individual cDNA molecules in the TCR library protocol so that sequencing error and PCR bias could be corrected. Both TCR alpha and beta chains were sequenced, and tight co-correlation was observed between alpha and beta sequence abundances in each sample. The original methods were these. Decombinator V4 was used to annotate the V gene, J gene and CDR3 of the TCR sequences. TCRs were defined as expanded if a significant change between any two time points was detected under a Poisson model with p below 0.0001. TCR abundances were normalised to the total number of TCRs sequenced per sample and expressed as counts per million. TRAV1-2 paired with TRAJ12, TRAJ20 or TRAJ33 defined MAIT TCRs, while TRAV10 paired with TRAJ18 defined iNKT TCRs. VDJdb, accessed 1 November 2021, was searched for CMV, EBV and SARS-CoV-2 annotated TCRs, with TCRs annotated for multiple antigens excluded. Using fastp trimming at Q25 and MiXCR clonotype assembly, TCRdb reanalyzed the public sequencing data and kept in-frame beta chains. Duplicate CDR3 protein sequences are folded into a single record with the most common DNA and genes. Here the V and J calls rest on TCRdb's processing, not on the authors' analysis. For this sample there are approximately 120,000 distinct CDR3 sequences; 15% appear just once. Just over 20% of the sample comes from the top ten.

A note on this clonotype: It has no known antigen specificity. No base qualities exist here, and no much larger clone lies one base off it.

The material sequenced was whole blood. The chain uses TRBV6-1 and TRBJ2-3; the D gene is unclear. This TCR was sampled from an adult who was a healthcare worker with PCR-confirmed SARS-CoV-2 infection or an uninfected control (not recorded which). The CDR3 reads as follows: CASSETIWYTQYF. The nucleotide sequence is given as TGTGCCAGCAGTGAAACTATCTGGTATACGCAGTATTTT.